A single sample is the source of the 7 T cell receptor beta chains below, sequenced in a study of CD8+ T cells in alopecia areata. Once RNA had been extracted, it was reverse transcribed into cDNA to act as the sequencing template. TCRdb's copy holds only in-frame clones and misses some; the assay was immunoSEQ multiplex PCR. The sample yields 220,000 or so clones, 50% to 65% seen once. Specimen: CD4+ T cells sorted from blood, collected at week 0. The receptors were gathered from a human donor with alopecia areata.

The chain couples TRBV6-1 to TRBJ1-5; D unclear. Germline V lookup: CDR1 MNHNS, CDR2 SASEGT. V was clipped by 3 bases and J by 2 bases, with 11 bases between them. The CDR3 has 15 residues. The CDR3 here is CASSETINGNQPQHF. The DNA for the CDR3 is TGTGCCAGCAGTGAGACTATAAATGGCAATCAGCCCCAGCATTTT.

This clone was detected only a few times. The rearrangement joins TRBV15 to TRBJ2-7; D might be TRBD1 (5 bases). CDR3 length: 17 residues. V lost 5 bases to trimming and J lost 0 bases, with 20 bases between them. CDR1 is LNHNV, CDR2 YYDKDF, per germline (reference sequence). DNA for the CDR3: TGTGCCACCAGCGGGGCAACACAGCGAACAAACTCCTACGAGCAGTACTTC. This encodes CATSGATQRTNSYEQYF.

This chain connects TRBV9 to TRBJ2-1; 13 nucleotides align to TRBD2. The germline V gene has CDR1 SGDLS and CDR2 YYNGEE. The CDR3 runs to 17 residues. V lost 3 bases to trimming and J lost 0 bases; unmatched junction nucleotides: 3. CDR3 DNA sequence: TGTGCCAGCAGCGGGACTAGCGGGGGTCTCTCCTACAATGAGCAGTTCTTC. As protein: CASSGTSGGLSYNEQFF.

The chain combines TRBV20-1 with TRBJ1-1, with D uncertain. The CDR3 is 10 residues long. Looked up from germline, CDR1 is DFQATT and CDR2 is SNEGSKA (reference sequence). Trimming removed 5 bases at V and 7 bases at J, with 8 bases between. DNA for the CDR3: TGCAGTGCTGAGGAACATGAAGCTTTCTTT. Its translation: CSAEEHEAFF.

The J gene is TRBJ1-4, the V gene TRBV2, with D maybe TRBD1 (6 bases). The CDR3 sequence is 14 residues long. Trimming took off 6 bases at V and 4 bases at J, with 12 bases between the two ends. CDR1 SNHLY and CDR2 FYNNEI come from the germline V gene. This chain's CDR3 is CASSPDSYNEKLFF. The DNA for the CDR3 is TGTGCCAGCAGCCCGGACAGCTATAATGAAAAACTGTTTTTT.

The V gene is TRBV4-1, the J gene TRBJ1-2; D is unresolved. Trimming removed 1 base at V and 5 bases at J, with 11 bases between. The germline gives CDR1 MGHRA, CDR2 YSYEKL. There are 14 residues in the CDR3. Here the CDR3 reads CASSQALLGYGYTF. CDR3 bases: TGCGCCAGCAGCCAAGCCCTTTTAGGGTATGGCTACACCTTC.

As regards this clone: Compared with germline, one end of the junction differs, possibly owing to a read error. The chain carries TRBV7-7 and TRBJ2-1, with 7 bases that match TRBD2. The CDR3 has 15 residues. Germline lookup yields CDR1 SSHAT and CDR2 FNYEAQ (reference sequence). For the CDR3, the DNA is TGTGCTAGCAGCCAGAGCGGGGCCACCTACAATGAGCAGTTCTTC. This codes for CASSQSGATYNEQFF.